This TCR beta chain emerged from a study of cytomegalovirus exposure and HLA in healthy donors. PCR primers comprised 60 Vbeta and 13 Jbeta primers. Generated by immunoSEQ multiplex PCR, the TCRdb table keeps only in-frame clones and is missing some. In the table there are 200,000 to 250,000 clones, about 83% of which are singletons. Germline CDR1 reads SQVTM; CDR2 reads ANQGSEA. The CDR3 runs to 13 residues. Unmatched junction bases numbered 5, after V lost 6 bases and J lost 6 bases. At collection, donors were nominally healthy, but unrecorded immune exposures were probable. A word on this clone: The antigen remains undetermined.

Findings of the study overall: A later examination showed that TCR association rates differed by HLA locus, with DRB1 most and HLA-C fewest. Specificity for CMV antigens was confirmed in vitro for a few of the CMV-associated chains. Association of 16,951 TCR beta sequences with HLA alleles was found at 0.05 false discovery rate in a later analysis.

Sequencing used PBMCs. This chain links TRBV29-1 with TRBJ1-2, with TRBD1 matching over 12 bases. This sequence originates from a human donor in good health. The CDR3 nucleotides read TGCAGCGTGGGGACAGGGGGCCGGCATGGCTACACCTTC. It is translated as CSVGTGGRHGYTF.